These T cell receptor beta chains were read from a single sample in a study of T cells after posttransplantation cyclophosphamide. Data came from immunoSEQ multiplex PCR; TCRdb stores just in-frame clones and leaves some out. The table lists 15,000 or so clones, about 77% of them singletons. The specimen was CD8+ T cells sorted from PBMCs, collected around 2,000 days after a stem cell transplant with posttransplant cyclophosphamide. The receptors were sampled from a female patient aged 40 to 50 who received an allogeneic stem cell transplant from a related donor, was CMV-positive, and had no GVHD. The T cells may partly be graft donor cells. Each CDR3 is given with its conserved first and last residue. Expanded clones are given a class, and other clones once, few, many or no size at all.

J: TRBJ1-1; V: TRBV10-3; length: 15; size: few; CDR3: CAISESKQGSTEAFF
J: TRBJ1-2; V: TRBV5-1; length: 14; size: few; CDR3: CASSFLEGNYGYTF
J: TRBJ2-5; V: TRBV5-4; length: 14; size: .; CDR3: CASSGRDSEETQYF
J: TRBJ1-5; V: TRBV19; length: 16; size: few; CDR3: CASSMGPGRATQPQHF
J: TRBJ1-2; V: TRBV4-1; length: 13; size: .; CDR3: CASSQETAYGYTF
J: TRBJ1-2; V: TRBV4-2; length: 15; size: .; CDR3: CASSPLDRANYGYTF
J: TRBJ2-1; V: TRBV6-5; length: 15; size: .; CDR3: CASSYAGDGYNEQFF
J: TRBJ2-1; V: TRBV4-1; length: 13; size: .; CDR3: CASSQAYLDEQFF
J: TRBJ2-3; V: TRBV6-5; length: 12; size: .; CDR3: CASRDAGGSQYF
J: TRBJ2-1; V: TRBV27; length: 17; size: .; CDR3: CASSLAGAWSSYNEQFF
J: TRBJ1-3; V: TRBV6-1; length: 14; size: .; CDR3: CASRAGTGGNTIYF
J: TRBJ2-1; V: TRBV7-8; length: 14; size: few; CDR3: CASNSGDAYNEQFF
J: TRBJ1-1; V: TRBV5-1; length: 14; size: .; CDR3: CASSTGQGNTEAFF
J: TRBJ1-1; V: TRBV7-9; length: 14; size: few; CDR3: CASSWTGANTEAFF
J: TRBJ2-5; V: TRBV7-9; length: 15; size: once; CDR3: CASSLALAGGETQYF
J: TRBJ2-5; V: TRBV7-9; length: 16; size: .; CDR3: CASSLWTSATGGTQYF
J: TRBJ2-5; V: TRBV11-3; length: 15; size: .; CDR3: CASSSYRDSQETQYF
J: TRBJ2-1; V: TRBV12-5; length: 16; size: few; CDR3: CASGLALGLLNNEQFF
J: TRBJ1-4; V: TRBV5-4; length: 18; size: .; CDR3: CASSPDRGLFATNEKLFF
J: TRBJ1-4; V: TRBV5-6; length: 17; size: .; CDR3: CASSLWDTPTTNEKLFF
J: TRBJ2-3; V: TRBV19; length: 17; size: .; CDR3: CASSIGPASGIADTQYF
J: TRBJ2-7; V: TRBV27; length: 16; size: .; CDR3: CASSSWGDRDSYEQYF
J: TRBJ2-1; V: TRBV2; length: 15; size: .; CDR3: CASSLGTSGYNEQFF
J: TRBJ1-2; V: TRBV9; length: 13; size: few; CDR3: CASSVNSNYGYTF
J: TRBJ2-5; V: TRBV2; length: 16; size: .; CDR3: CASSEWLAGTQETQYF
J: TRBJ2-1; V: TRBV7-3; length: 14; size: few; CDR3: CASSLLAGDNEQFF
J: TRBJ2-1; V: TRBV19; length: 12; size: once; CDR3: CASSIVGGEQFF
J: TRBJ2-7; V: TRBV6-4; length: 15; size: .; CDR3: CASRTRGSLSYEQYF
J: TRBJ1-1; V: TRBV5-1; length: 17; size: .; CDR3: CASSWDLERAMNTEAFF
J: TRBJ2-3; V: TRBV27; length: 14; size: .; CDR3: CASSLGTFGDTQYF